The subject of this entry is one T cell receptor beta chain. Its matching antigen is unknown. The data derive from a study of cytomegalovirus exposure and HLA in healthy donors. General observations from the study: The study listed 150 to 200 cytomegalovirus-associated TCR beta chains.

Germline lookup yields CDR1 MNHEY and CDR2 SMNVEV (reference sequence). V was clipped by 10 bases and J by 4 bases; unmatched bases: 15. This CDR3 region has 16 residues. Assay used: immunoSEQ multiplex PCR; TCRdb lists only in-frame clones, some missing. In the table there are 140,000 to 150,000 clones, less than 95% of which are singletons. The clonotype was recovered from a man aged 18 to 30 in good health and CMV-seropositive. The rearrangement uses TRBV27 and TRBJ2-3; 9 bases line up with TRBD1. Input material: PBMCs. For the CDR3, the DNA is TGTGCCACATTGCCTCAATGGGACAGGGCGTCAGATACGCAGTATTTT. This encodes CATLPQWDRASDTQYF.